The 17 T cell receptor beta chains below were found in one sample sequenced in a study of CD8 T cells in Susac syndrome. RNA totalling roughly 0.5 to 1 ug underwent reverse transcription with random hexamers. TCRdb fed the immunoSEQ multiplex PCR reads into MiXCR, producing one record per CDR3 protein. The sample includes 110,000 or so distinct CDR3 sequences, approximately 91% of them seen just once. Sequences were obtained from CD4+ T cells from PBMCs. Every receptor here comes from a human donor in good health.

The V call is TRBV21-1, the J call TRBJ1-1. TRBV21-1 is shown as a pseudogene. The CDR3 extends over 17 amino acids. The CDR3 DNA is TGTGCCAGCAGCAAAGCGCTTTCGGGGTCTGTGCGCACTGAAGCTTTCTTT. Protein: CASSKALSGSVRTEAFF.

The chain combines TRBV6-2 or TRBV6-3 with TRBJ1-1, with D unclear. CDR3 length equals 14 residues. CDR1 and CDR2 (germline): MNHEY, SVGEGT. V was pared by 7 bases and J by 0 bases, with 12 bases between. The CDR3 nucleotides read TGTGCCAGCAATCCCGGGTCAATGAACACTGAAGCTTTCTTT. Translated: CASNPGSMNTEAFF.

Regarding this clonotype: At one end the junction does not follow the germline gene, possibly because of a read error. This sequence joins TRBV7-2 and TRBJ2-7, with D possibly being TRBD2 (6 bases). Germline loops: CDR1 SGHTA, CDR2 FQGNSA. The CDR3 contains 14 residues. The CDR3 nucleotides are TGTGCCAGCGGCTTAACCGGGGGCTCCTACGAGCAGTACTTC. It specifies CASGLTGGSYEQYF.

The rearrangement uses TRBV12-3 or TRBV12-4 and TRBJ2-6; unclear D gene. V dropped 3 bases and J dropped 0 bases, with 3 bases sitting between them. The CDR3 totals 14 residues. The CDR3 spells CASSLTSGANVLTF. CDR3 DNA sequence: TGTGCCAGCAGTTTGACCTCTGGGGCCAACGTCCTGACTTTC.

The chain has TRBV7-2 and TRBJ1-6, with no clear D. The germline V gene encodes CDR1 SGHTA and CDR2 FQGNSA. V dropped 5 bases and J dropped 14 bases, with 19 bases sitting between them. This CDR3 region has 14 residues. The CDR3, as DNA: TGTGCCAGCAGCCCCGGGAGGGCCGGAGTCTCCCTCCACTTT. Translating gives CASSPGRAGVSLHF.

The gene calls are TRBV3-1 and TRBJ2-2; D is ambiguous. CDR1 and CDR2 from the germline V gene are LGHDT and YNNKEL (reference sequence). The CDR3 runs to 12 residues. Trimming cost V 3 bases and J 3 bases, with 2 bases left between them. The CDR3 DNA is TGTGCCAGCAGCCACCACACCGGGGAGCTGTTTTTT. Residues: CASSHHTGELFF.

CDR3 nucleotides: TGCGCCTCCCGGGGGGCCGAGGAGACCCAGTACTTC. It codes for CASRGAEETQYF. This chain connects TRBV5-1 to TRBJ2-5, with D possibly matching TRBD2 (7 bases). Deletions cut 10 bases from V and 5 bases from J, with 15 bases between. Germline V CDR1 and CDR2: SGHRS, YFSETQ. The CDR3 consists of 12 residues.

This chain joins TRBV19 and TRBJ2-5; D possibly uses TRBD1 or TRBD2 (5 bases each). Between the trimmed V and J ends, which lost 4 bases and 5 bases, there was a span of 17 bases. The CDR3 extends over 15 amino acids. Germline V CDR1 and CDR2: LNHDA, SQIVND (reference sequence). The CDR3 reads CASSNPGGGAETQYF. CDR3 sequence (DNA): TGTGCCAGTAGTAATCCCGGAGGTGGGGCGGAGACCCAGTACTTC.

Written as DNA, the CDR3 is TGTGCCAGCAGTCCCCGGGACAGGGGGCCCGGGGAGCTGTTTTTT. It specifies CASSPRDRGPGELFF. This chain uses TRBV12-3 or TRBV12-4 with TRBJ2-2; 12 nucleotides line up with TRBD1. The CDR3 sequence is 15 residues long. The J segment lost 6 bases and the V segment lost 5 bases, leaving 4 bases of the junction unmatched.

There are a few counts of this clonotype. The chain joins TRBV11-3 to TRBJ2-3; D uncertain. Germline CDR1 and CDR2: SGHNT and YENEEA. Deletions cut 4 bases from V and 2 bases from J, with 4 bases between. The CDR3 runs 12 residues. The CDR3 region is CASSSLTDTQYF. CDR3 in DNA: TGTGCCAGCAGCTCACTCACAGATACGCAGTATTTT. The whole variable domain, filled in from reference TRBV11-3 and TRBJ2-3, reads EAGVVQSPRYKIIEKKQPVAFWCNPISGHNTLYWYLQNLGQGPELLIRYENEEAVDDSQLPKDRFSAERLKGVDSTLKIQPAELGDSAVYLCASSSLTDTQYFGPGTRLTVL.

The gene calls are TRBV5-1 and TRBJ2-1, with 11 bases that match TRBD1. The CDR3 totals 15 residues. The V and J ends lost 3 bases and 10 bases, in that order; junction bases with no gene match: 9. CDR1 is SGHRS, CDR2 YFSETQ, per germline. The DNA of the CDR3 is TGCGCCAGCAGCTGGGGGACAGGGGGTCCCGGGGAGCAGTTCTTC. As protein: CASSWGTGGPGEQFF. Together with reference TRBV5-1 and TRBJ2-1, the CDR3 gives the full variable domain: KAGVTQTPRYLIKTRGQQVTLSCSPISGHRSVSWYQQTPGQGLQFLFEYFSETQRNKGNFPGRFSGRQFSNSRSEMNVSTLELGDSALYLCASSWGTGGPGEQFFGPGTRLTVL.

The rearrangement links TRBV6-2 or TRBV6-3 to TRBJ2-1; TRBD2 matches at 12 bases. Germline trimming cut 7 bases from V and 12 bases from J; bases unmatched to any gene: 13. CDR1 and CDR2 from the germline V gene are MNHEY and SVGEGT. The CDR3 is 15 residues long. CDR3 sequence: CASNPLAGGAHGQFF. CDR3 bases: TGTGCCAGCAACCCCCTAGCGGGAGGGGCACACGGGCAGTTCTTC.

This chain joins TRBV29-1 and TRBJ2-5; 10 nucleotides agree with TRBD2. V shed 4 bases, J shed 1 base, and the junction held 9 bases outside the gene matches. CDR3 length: 16 residues. Germline V gene lookup returns CDR1 SQVTM and CDR2 ANQGSEA. CDR3 coding DNA: TGCAGCGTTGTTGGCGTTAGCGGGGGGCCCCAAGAGACCCAGTACTTC. Amino acids: CSVVGVSGGPQETQYF.

The gene calls are TRBV3-1 and TRBJ1-2, with D perhaps matching TRBD1 (6 bases). CDR1 and CDR2 from the germline V gene are LGHDT and YNNKEL (reference sequence). CDR3 size: 13 residues. Trimming removed 3 bases at V and 3 bases at J, with 8 bases between. The CDR3 DNA reads as TGTGCCAGCAGCCAGGACAGATACTATGGCTACACCTTC. Protein sequence: CASSQDRYYGYTF.

The rearrangement links TRBV6-2 or TRBV6-3 to TRBJ1-1; D perhaps matches TRBD1 (6 bases). The CDR3 sequence is 15 residues long. Trimming took 6 bases from V and 3 from J, leaving 17 bases between them. Germline V gene data show CDR1 as MNHEY and CDR2 as SVGEGT. The CDR3 is CASRPIGQKDTEAFF. The CDR3 nucleotides are TGTGCCAGCAGACCCATCGGACAGAAGGACACTGAAGCTTTCTTT.

The rearrangement joins TRBV7-2 to TRBJ2-3; either TRBD1 or TRBD2 may fit D (6 bases each). Trimming shortened V by 5 bases and J by 4 bases, and 16 bases separated the two germline ends. Germline V gene sequence: CDR1 SGHTA, CDR2 FQGNSA. The CDR3 length is 15 residues. For the CDR3, the DNA is TGTGCCAGCAGCCGGACTTGGGGGGCCGCAGATACGCAGTATTTT. This codes for CASSRTWGAADTQYF. Using reference TRBV7-2 and TRBJ2-3 for the parts outside the CDR3, the full variable domain is GAGVSQSPSNKVTEKGKDVELRCDPISGHTALYWYRQSLGQGLEFLIYFQGNSAPDKSGLPSDRFSAERTGGSVSTLTIQRTQQEDSAVYLCASSRTWGAADTQYFGPGTRLTVL.

The V and J genes are TRBV20-1 and TRBJ1-2; D uncertain. Trimming shortened V by 3 bases and J by 0 bases, and 8 bases separated the two germline ends. CDR3 length: 13 amino acids. The germline V gene has CDR1 DFQATT and CDR2 SNEGSKA (reference sequence). The CDR3 region has the DNA TGCAGTGCTAGCGACACCTCTAACTATGGCTACACCTTC. Translating it yields CSASDTSNYGYTF.